One and the same sample provided the 31 T cell receptor beta chains below, sequenced in a study of T-cell reconstitution after alpha-beta-depleted transplantation in children. Construction of the TCRbeta library involved unique molecular identifiers. TCRdb ran MiXCR on the PCR reads and lists one entry per CDR3 protein. The sample consists of around 200,000 distinct CDR3 sequences, approximately 11% of them appearing once. The source was PBMCs, collected before TCRalphabeta/CD19-depleted stem cell transplant. The receptors derive from a child under two years old with acute myeloid leukemia, due to receive a stem cell transplant.

Comments on this clonotype: Being one base from a much bigger clone, this may be a read error. The J gene is TRBJ1-2, the V gene TRBV5-5; possibly TRBD1 for D (6 bases). This CDR3 comprises 17 residues. CDR1 and CDR2 from the germline V gene are SGHKS and YYEKEE (reference sequence). CDR3 in DNA: TGTGCCAGCAGCCCGGACAGCTTATCCCCGCCGGGCTATGACTACACCTTC. Translating gives CASSPDSLSPPGYDYTF.

The table lists this clonotype with a few counts. The chain links TRBV5-8 to TRBJ2-2, with 8 bases identical to TRBD1. Germline V lookup: CDR1 SGHTS, CDR2 YDEGEE. V shed 6 bases, J shed 6 bases, and the junction held 10 bases outside the gene matches. This CDR3 is built from 15 residues. CDR3 sequence reads: CASNPGQGPSGELFF. The CDR3 DNA follows: TGTGCCAGCAACCCCGGACAGGGACCCTCCGGGGAGCTGTTTTTT.

This clonotype came up many times. The chain has TRBV11-2 and TRBJ2-1; D is undetermined. Germline CDR1 is SGHAT and CDR2 is FQNNGV. CDR3 length: 13 amino acids. V lost 5 bases and J lost 3, with 8 bases in between. CDR3 sequence (DNA): TGTGCCAGCAGCATAGGGCTCTACAATGAGCAGTTCTTC. This gives the protein CASSIGLYNEQFF. The full variable domain, in which reference TRBV11-2 and TRBJ2-1 provide the parts outside the CDR3, is EAGVAQSPRYKIIEKRQSVAFWCNPISGHATLYWYQQILGQGPKLLIQFQNNGVVDDSQLPKDRFSAERLKGVDSTLKIQPAKLEDSAVYLCASSIGLYNEQFFGPGTRLTVL.

This clonotype was recorded at least ten times. The rearrangement links TRBV28 to TRBJ1-1, with D perhaps matching TRBD1 (6 bases). Trimming cost V 1 base and J 5 bases, with 11 bases left between them. Germline V lookup: CDR1 MDHEN, CDR2 SYDVKM. This CDR3 is built from 14 residues. CDR3 sequence (DNA): TGTGCCAGCAGTTTATTACAGGGTAGGACTGAAGCTTTCTTT. Its translation: CASSLLQGRTEAFF.

This clonotype was seen at least ten times. The V gene is TRBV6-2 or TRBV6-3, the J gene TRBJ2-1; D may be TRBD2 (6 bases). Between the trimmed V and J ends, which lost 8 bases and 0 bases, there was a span of 14 bases. This CDR3 contains 15 residues. CDR1 MNHEY and CDR2 SVGEGT come from the germline V gene. CDR3 sequence reads: CASGLADPSYNEQFF. The CDR3 region has the DNA TGTGCCAGCGGCTTAGCGGACCCCTCCTACAATGAGCAGTTCTTC.

This clonotype was picked up many times. This chain joins TRBV7-3 and TRBJ2-3; TRBD1 might be the D (6 bases). The germline V gene has CDR1 SGHTA and CDR2 FQGTGA. CDR3 length: 14 amino acids. V lost 3 bases, J lost 1 base, and 8 bases lay in between. The CDR3 sequence: CASSFRGGTDTQYF. The CDR3 coding sequence is TGTGCCAGCAGCTTCAGGGGTGGCACAGATACGCAGTATTTT.

This clonotype was detected only a few times. The genes are TRBV12-3 or TRBV12-4 and TRBJ2-7; 9 nucleotides align to TRBD2. V trimming: 4 bases; J trimming: 3 bases; junction bases outside the gene matches: 10. This CDR3 is 16 amino acids long. The CDR3 spells CASSSKLAGVFYEQYF. CDR3 DNA sequence: TGTGCCAGCAGTTCCAAACTAGCGGGTGTATTCTACGAGCAGTACTTC.

The sample holds many counts of this clonotype. This chain connects TRBV5-1 to TRBJ2-2; tentatively, D is TRBD1 (5 bases). Germline lookup yields CDR1 SGHRS and CDR2 YFSETQ. The CDR3 consists of 15 residues. Trimming took off 0 bases at V and 6 bases at J, with 12 bases between the two ends. CDR3 nucleotides: TGCGCCAGCAGCTTGGATGGGGCCAGGTCCGGGGAGCTGTTTTTT. Residues: CASSLDGARSGELFF. Full variable domain (rest looked up from reference TRBV5-1 and TRBJ2-2): KAGVTQTPRYLIKTRGQQVTLSCSPISGHRSVSWYQQTPGQGLQFLFEYFSETQRNKGNFPGRFSGRQFSNSRSEMNVSTLELGDSALYLCASSLDGARSGELFFGEGSRLTVL.

This clonotype was detected a few times. Given a much more abundant clone one base away, this may be a read error. J is TRBJ2-2 and V is TRBV6-5; tentatively, D is TRBD1 (6 bases). Germline V CDR1 and CDR2: MNHEY, SVGAGI. CDR3 length: 15 amino acids. CDR3 DNA sequence: TGTGCCAGCAGTTACTCCGGACAGAACGCCGGGGAGCTGTTTTTT. The encoded protein is CASSYSGQNAGELFF.

This clonotype showed up many times. The chain links TRBV27 to TRBJ2-1, with D perhaps matching TRBD1 (5 bases). There are 16 residues in the CDR3. Germline assignment: CDR1 MNHEY and CDR2 SMNVEV (reference sequence). Trimming stripped 5 bases from V and 0 bases from J, with 14 bases between. CDR3 bases: TGTGCCAGCAGTCTGGACACATTGGGCTCCTACAATGAGCAGTTCTTC. Protein product: CASSLDTLGSYNEQFF.

This clonotype was observed many times. V gene TRBV12-3 or TRBV12-4 combines with J gene TRBJ1-1; D remains ambiguous. Trimming took off 5 bases at V and 3 bases at J, with 16 bases between the two ends. The CDR3 extends over 15 amino acids. This chain's CDR3 is CASSKIQVRDTEAFF. Here the CDR3 DNA reads TGTGCCAGCAGTAAAATTCAGGTTCGGGACACTGAAGCTTTCTTT.

A note on this clonotype: Possible read error: a much larger clone is one base away. The V and J genes are TRBV6-1 and TRBJ1-1; D gene uncertain. Trimming left V 11 bases short and J 0 bases short, with 13 bases between. This CDR3 is built from 13 residues. The germline gives CDR1 MNHNS, CDR2 SASEGT. CDR3 in amino acids: CAGTRFVNTEAFF. The CDR3 nucleotides read TGTGCCGGCACCAGATTCGTGAACACTGAAGCTTTCTTT.

This clonotype was recorded many times. V gene TRBV20-1 combines with J gene TRBJ2-7, with 10 bases lining up with TRBD2. Germline V gene sequence: CDR1 DFQATT, CDR2 SNEGSKA (reference sequence). The CDR3 consists of 14 residues. J lost 0 bases, V lost 6 bases, and 5 bases had no gene match. The CDR3 sequence: CSATSGASSYEQYF. The CDR3 DNA sequence: TGCAGTGCAACTAGCGGGGCCAGCTCCTACGAGCAGTACTTC.

This clonotype was seen many times. This rearrangement joins TRBV28 to TRBJ2-7; D might be TRBD2 (5 bases). The CDR3 extends over 15 amino acids. V lost 5 bases to trimming and J lost 6 bases, with 20 bases between them. Germline-derived CDR1 and CDR2 are MDHEN and SYDVKM. The CDR3 coding sequence is TGTGCCAGCAGTGCCCTGGCATCCGTCGGGGTCGAGCAGTACTTC. Protein: CASSALASVGVEQYF.

This chain connects TRBV4-2 to TRBJ1-4; possibly TRBD1 for D (6 bases). V was shortened by 0 bases and J by 3 bases, with 14 bases between the two germline ends. Germline-derived CDR1 and CDR2 are LGHNA and YNFKEQ. This CDR3 has 17 amino acids. The CDR3 loop reads CASSQDQPRGANEKLFF. The CDR3 nucleotides read TGTGCCAGCAGCCAAGATCAGCCCAGGGGAGCTAATGAAAAACTGTTTTTT.

This clonotype showed up many times. The chain recombines TRBV2 with TRBJ2-7; the D is unclear. Germline lookup yields CDR1 SNHLY and CDR2 FYNNEI. V was cut by 5 bases and J by 3 bases, with 8 bases left in between. This CDR3 comprises 12 residues. CDR3 protein: CASSRDYYEQYF. CDR3 coding DNA: TGTGCCAGCAGTAGGGATTACTACGAGCAGTACTTC. The variable domain in full, completed from reference TRBV2 and TRBJ2-7, reads EPEVTQTPSHQVTQMGQEVILRCVPISNHLYFYWYRQILGQKVEFLVSFYNNEISEKSEIFDDQFSVERPDGSNFTLKIRSTKLEDSAMYFCASSRDYYEQYFGPGTRLTVT.

This clonotype was observed many times. The chain recombines TRBV20-1 with TRBJ2-2; D is unresolved. The CDR3 contains 12 residues. V lost 3 bases and J lost 6, with 8 bases in between. Germline CDR1 reads DFQATT; CDR2 reads SNEGSKA (reference sequence). CDR3 residues: CSASQGPGELFF. The CDR3 DNA sequence: TGCAGTGCTAGCCAAGGTCCCGGGGAGCTGTTTTTT.

This clonotype was picked up many times. The chain carries TRBV30 and TRBJ1-4; tentative D call: TRBD1 (6 bases). This CDR3 comprises 13 residues. Trimming shortened V by 1 base and J by 7 bases, and 10 bases separated the two germline ends. CDR1 GTSNPN and CDR2 SVGIG come from the germline V gene (reference sequence). The CDR3 loop is CAWSEGGGEKLFF. The CDR3 DNA is TGTGCCTGGAGTGAAGGGGGAGGTGAAAAACTGTTTTTT.

This clonotype occurred many times. The V call is TRBV20-1, the J call TRBJ2-7; D may match TRBD1 or TRBD2 (5 bases each). Germline-derived CDR1 and CDR2 are DFQATT and SNEGSKA (reference sequence). Between the trimmed V and J ends, which lost 3 bases and 6 bases, there was a span of 15 bases. The CDR3 covers 13 residues. The CDR3 DNA reads TGCAGTGCTAGGGTGGGACCCAAGTCCGAGCAGTACTTC. It specifies CSARVGPKSEQYF.

The chain combines TRBV20-1 with TRBJ2-1, with D tentatively TRBD1 (6 bases). The V gene's germline CDR1 is DFQATT and CDR2 SNEGSKA (reference sequence). V was shortened by 6 bases and J by 7 bases, with 16 bases between the two germline ends. The CDR3 runs 13 residues. The CDR3 coding sequence is TGCAGTGCCACAGGGTCAGCGGAAAATGAGCAGTTCTTC. This sequence encodes CSATGSAENEQFF.

This clonotype appeared many times. The chain carries TRBV4-1 and TRBJ2-3, with 9 bases aligning to TRBD2. The V gene's germline CDR1 is MGHRA and CDR2 YSYEKL. V dropped 4 bases and J dropped 4; count of bases not matched to a gene: 12. The CDR3 runs 17 residues. The DNA for the CDR3 is TGCGCCAGCAGCCTATCTCTGGGTAGCGGGAGAGCAGATACGCAGTATTTT. Translation gives CASSLSLGSGRADTQYF.

This clonotype came up many times. The gene calls are TRBV5-1 and TRBJ2-1; D is perhaps TRBD1 or TRBD2 (5 bases each). This CDR3 contains 13 residues. V was cut by 0 bases and J by 9 bases, with 10 bases left in between. Germline V gene data show CDR1 as SGHRS and CDR2 as YFSETQ. The DNA for the CDR3 is TGCGCCAGCAGCTTGGGGGGGACGGGTGAGCAGTTCTTC. It codes for CASSLGGTGEQFF.

This clonotype was recorded many times. The chain links TRBV7-3 to TRBJ1-1; the D gene is possibly TRBD1 (6 bases). The CDR3 extends over 15 amino acids. Germline V gene sequence: CDR1 SGHTA, CDR2 FQGTGA. Between the trimmed V and J ends, which lost 5 bases and 1 base, there was a span of 14 bases. CDR3 residues: CASSLHRVPNTEAFF. The CDR3 DNA follows: TGTGCCAGCAGCCTCCACAGGGTACCGAACACTGAAGCTTTCTTT.

A note on this clonotype: With a much larger clone just one base away, this may be a read error. As DNA, the CDR3 is TGCGCCAGCAGTGGCGAAGCAGGGGAGCTGTTTTTT. Translation gives CASSGEAGELFF. The chain employs TRBV5-1 and TRBJ2-2; D ambiguous. The CDR3 covers 12 residues. Germline CDR1 is SGHRS and CDR2 is YFSETQ. Trimming pared 5 bases from V and 8 bases from J, leaving 10 bases between.

This clonotype was counted many times. The rearrangement uses TRBV6-1 and TRBJ2-7; possibly TRBD2 for D (6 bases). This CDR3 comprises 14 residues. V lost 11 bases to trimming and J lost 0 bases, with 17 bases between them. Germline V CDR1 and CDR2: MNHNS, SASEGT. CDR3 amino acids: CAARWGELSYEQYF. The CDR3 DNA is TGTGCCGCCCGTTGGGGGGAGCTCTCCTACGAGCAGTACTTC.

In its sample, this clonotype was seen many times. J is TRBJ2-5 and V is TRBV4-2; D is undetermined. Per the germline V gene, CDR1 is LGHNA and CDR2 is YNFKEQ. The CDR3 consists of 13 residues. V was cut by 4 bases and J by 5 bases, with 11 bases left in between. The CDR3 loop reads CASSPPRRETQYF. The DNA for the CDR3 is TGTGCCAGCAGCCCACCGAGAAGGGAGACCCAGTACTTC.

A single count supports this clonotype. This may come from a read error, since a much larger clone is one base off. This chain links TRBV5-1 with TRBJ1-5; TRBD1 is a possible D gene (5 bases). This CDR3 spans 13 amino acids. Per germline, CDR1 SGHRS and CDR2 YFSETQ. CDR3 sequence reads: CASRAGNNQPQPF. CDR3 DNA sequence: TGCGCCAGCAGAGCAGGGAACAATCAGCCCCAGCCTTTT.

A word on this clonotype: Possible read error: a much larger clone is one base away. This CDR3 is CASALKGWQHF. Here the CDR3 DNA reads TGTGCCAGCGCCCTCAAGGGGTGGCAGCACTTC. J is TRBJ2-7 and V is TRBV28; a possible D gene is TRBD1 (5 bases). CDR1 is MDHEN and CDR2 is SYDVKM in the germline V gene. The length of the CDR3 is 11 residues.

The sample holds many counts of this clonotype. The chain is built from TRBV12-3 or TRBV12-4 and TRBJ1-2; D is perhaps TRBD1 (5 bases). There are 14 residues in the CDR3. The germline V and J ends were trimmed by 5 bases and 5 bases, with 15 bases remaining between them. As DNA, the CDR3 is TGTGCCAGCAGTCCCTCGCGGGGCCTTTATGGCTACACCTTC. It codes for CASSPSRGLYGYTF.

The sample holds many counts of this clonotype. This chain uses TRBV5-1 with TRBJ2-3, with 10 bases lining up with TRBD2. The CDR3 is 15 amino acids. Per the germline V gene, CDR1 is SGHRS and CDR2 is YFSETQ. Trimming removed 0 bases from V and 8 bases from J; junction bases left unmatched: 6. CDR3 in amino acids: CASSLELAGVGTQYF. Here the CDR3 DNA reads TGCGCCAGCAGCTTGGAGCTAGCGGGAGTAGGTACGCAGTATTTT.

This clonotype was counted many times. The V call is TRBV10-3, the J call TRBJ2-3, with unresolved D. Germline-derived CDR1 and CDR2 are ENHRY and SYGVKD. The V end was cut by 6 bases, the J end by 4 bases, with 17 bases between. This CDR3 is built from 15 residues. CDR3: CAISSPRALPDTQYF. DNA for the CDR3: TGTGCCATCAGCAGCCCCCGGGCTTTACCAGATACGCAGTATTTT.